This T cell receptor (beta chain) was profiled in a study of blood T cell repertoires in COVID-19. Overall study: Acute and convalescent COVID-19 specimens originated in the United States, Italy and Spain. Sources were T cells, B-cell-depleted T cells, or PBMCs; the material itself was cDNA or gDNA.

Original handling: Nucleated cell counts were estimated from reference gene primer amplification. Sequencing used immunoSEQ multiplex PCR; TCRdb keeps in-frame clones, though not all of them. V, J and clone size are taken as reported in that table, and D and trimming were inferred from the DNA itself. The top ten clones hold roughly 0.73% of a sample with 60,000 to 90,000 clones, 75% to 95% of them seen once. Germline V gene sequence: CDR1 MDHEN, CDR2 SYDVKM. Losses at the gene ends were 3 bases for V and 2 bases for J; bases not matched to a gene: 8. The CDR3 sequence is 16 residues long. Sequenced input: peripheral blood. The clonotype originates from a woman of 80 years or more with acute or convalescent COVID-19. The V gene is TRBV28, the J gene TRBJ2-3; 7 bases are a match to TRBD2. In DNA, the CDR3 is TGTGCCAGCAGTTTGGGCGGGAGACCCTCCACAGATACGCAGTATTTT. This translates into CASSLGGRPSTDTQYF.